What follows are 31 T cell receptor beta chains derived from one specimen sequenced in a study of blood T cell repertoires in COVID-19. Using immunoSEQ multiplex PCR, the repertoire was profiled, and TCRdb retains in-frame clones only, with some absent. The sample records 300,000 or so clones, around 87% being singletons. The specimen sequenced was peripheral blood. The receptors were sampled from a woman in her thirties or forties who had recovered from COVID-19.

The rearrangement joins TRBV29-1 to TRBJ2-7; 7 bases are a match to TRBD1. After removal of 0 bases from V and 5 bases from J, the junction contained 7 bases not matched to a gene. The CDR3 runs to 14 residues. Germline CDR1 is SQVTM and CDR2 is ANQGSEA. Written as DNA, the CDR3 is TGCAGCGTTGAAGAGGTCGGAACAGGGGACGAGCAGTACTTC. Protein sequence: CSVEEVGTGDEQYF.

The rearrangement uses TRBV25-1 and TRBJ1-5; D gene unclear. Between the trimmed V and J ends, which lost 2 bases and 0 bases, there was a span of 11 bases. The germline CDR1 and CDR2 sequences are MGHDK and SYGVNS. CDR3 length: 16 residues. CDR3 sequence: CASSEGEGGSNQPQHF. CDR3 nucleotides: TGTGCCAGCAGTGAAGGGGAGGGCGGTAGCAATCAGCCCCAGCATTTT.

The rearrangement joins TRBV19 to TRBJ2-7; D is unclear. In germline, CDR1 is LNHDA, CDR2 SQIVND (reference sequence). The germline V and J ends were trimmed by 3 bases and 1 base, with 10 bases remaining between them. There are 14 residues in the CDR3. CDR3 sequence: CASSIPGSSYEQYF. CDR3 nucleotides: TGTGCCAGTAGTATCCCAGGATCTTCCTACGAGCAGTACTTC.

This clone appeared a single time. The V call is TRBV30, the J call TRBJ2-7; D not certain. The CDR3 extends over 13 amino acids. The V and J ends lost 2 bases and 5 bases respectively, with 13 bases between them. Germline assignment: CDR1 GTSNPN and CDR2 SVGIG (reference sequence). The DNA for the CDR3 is TGTGCCTGGAGTAGTTTTGTGCCGGACGAGCAGTACTTC. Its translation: CAWSSFVPDEQYF.

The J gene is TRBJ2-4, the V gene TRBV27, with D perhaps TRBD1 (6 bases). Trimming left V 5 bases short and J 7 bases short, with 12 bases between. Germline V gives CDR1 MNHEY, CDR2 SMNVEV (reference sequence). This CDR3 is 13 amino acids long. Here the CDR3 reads CASSQGSGNIQYF. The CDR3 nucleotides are TGTGCCAGCAGTCAGGGGTCGGGGAACATTCAGTACTTC.

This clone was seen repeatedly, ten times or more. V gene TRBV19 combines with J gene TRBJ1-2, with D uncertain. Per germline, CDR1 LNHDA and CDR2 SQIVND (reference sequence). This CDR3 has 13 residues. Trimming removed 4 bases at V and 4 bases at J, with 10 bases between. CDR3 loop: CASSRASGYGYTF. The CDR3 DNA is TGTGCCAGTAGTAGGGCCAGCGGCTATGGCTACACCTTC.

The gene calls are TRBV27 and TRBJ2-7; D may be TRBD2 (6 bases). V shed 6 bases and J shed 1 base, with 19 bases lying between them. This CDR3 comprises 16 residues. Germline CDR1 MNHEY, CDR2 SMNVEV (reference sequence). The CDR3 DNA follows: TGTGCCAGCAGGTTCTCTTGGGGAGGAGGATCCTACGAGCAGTACTTC. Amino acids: CASRFSWGGGSYEQYF.

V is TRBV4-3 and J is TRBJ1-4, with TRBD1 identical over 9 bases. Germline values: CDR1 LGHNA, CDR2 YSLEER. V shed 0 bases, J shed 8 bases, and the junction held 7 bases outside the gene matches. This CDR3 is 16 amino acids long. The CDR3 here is CASSQEYRQGDEKLFF. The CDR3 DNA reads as TGCGCCAGCAGCCAAGAATATAGACAGGGGGACGAAAAACTGTTTTTT.

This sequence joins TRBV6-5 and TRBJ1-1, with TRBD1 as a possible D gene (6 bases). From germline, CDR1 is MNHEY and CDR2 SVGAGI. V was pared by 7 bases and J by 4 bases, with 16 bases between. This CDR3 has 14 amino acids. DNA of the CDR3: TGTGCCAGCAAACTACAGGGAGAGGGCACTGAAGCTTTCTTT. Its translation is CASKLQGEGTEAFF.

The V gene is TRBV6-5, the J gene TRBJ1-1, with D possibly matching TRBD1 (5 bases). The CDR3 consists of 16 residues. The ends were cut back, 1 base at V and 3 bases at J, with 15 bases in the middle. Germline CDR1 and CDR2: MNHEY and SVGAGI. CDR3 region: CASSYLNPRVDTEAFF. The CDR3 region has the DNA TGTGCCAGCAGTTACTTAAACCCCAGGGTAGACACTGAAGCTTTCTTT.

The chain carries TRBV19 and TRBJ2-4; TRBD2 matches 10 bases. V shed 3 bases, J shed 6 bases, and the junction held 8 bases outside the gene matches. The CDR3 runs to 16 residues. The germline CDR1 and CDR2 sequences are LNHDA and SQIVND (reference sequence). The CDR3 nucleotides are TGTGCCAGTAGTATCTTGGCTAGCGGGGGAGGAAACATTCAGTACTTC. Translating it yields CASSILASGGGNIQYF.

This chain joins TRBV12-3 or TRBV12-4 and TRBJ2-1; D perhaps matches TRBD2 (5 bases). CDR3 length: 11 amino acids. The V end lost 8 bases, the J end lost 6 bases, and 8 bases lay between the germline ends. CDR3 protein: CASRGSNEQFF. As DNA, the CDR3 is TGTGCCAGCCGAGGGAGCAATGAGCAGTTCTTC.

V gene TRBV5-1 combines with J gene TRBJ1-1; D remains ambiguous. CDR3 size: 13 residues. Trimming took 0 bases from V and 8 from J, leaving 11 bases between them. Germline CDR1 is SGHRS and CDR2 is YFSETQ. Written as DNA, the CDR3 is TGCGCCAGCAGCTTGGGGCCCCAGATCGAAGCTTTCTTT. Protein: CASSLGPQIEAFF.

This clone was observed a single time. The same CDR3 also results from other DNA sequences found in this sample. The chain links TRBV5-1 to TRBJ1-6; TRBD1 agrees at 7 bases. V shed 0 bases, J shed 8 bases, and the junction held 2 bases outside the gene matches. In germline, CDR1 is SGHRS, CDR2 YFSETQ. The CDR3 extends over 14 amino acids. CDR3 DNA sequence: TGCGCCAGCAGCTTGGGTCAGGGGGATTCACCCCTCCACTTT. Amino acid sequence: CASSLGQGDSPLHF. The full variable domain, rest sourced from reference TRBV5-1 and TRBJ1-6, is KAGVTQTPRYLIKTRGQQVTLSCSPISGHRSVSWYQQTPGQGLQFLFEYFSETQRNKGNFPGRFSGRQFSNSRSEMNVSTLELGDSALYLCASSLGQGDSPLHFGNGTRLTVT.

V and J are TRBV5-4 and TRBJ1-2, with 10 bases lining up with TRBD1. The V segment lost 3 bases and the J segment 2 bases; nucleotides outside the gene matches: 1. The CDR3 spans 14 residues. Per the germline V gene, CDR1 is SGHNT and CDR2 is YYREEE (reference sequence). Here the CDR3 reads CASSSTGGNYGYTF. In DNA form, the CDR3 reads TGTGCCAGCAGCTCGACAGGGGGCAACTATGGCTACACCTTC.

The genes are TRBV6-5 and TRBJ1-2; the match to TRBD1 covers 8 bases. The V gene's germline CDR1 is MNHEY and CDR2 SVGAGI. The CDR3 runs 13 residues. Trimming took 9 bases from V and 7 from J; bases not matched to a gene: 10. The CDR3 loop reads CARPLGTGSGYTF. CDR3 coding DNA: TGTGCCAGGCCCCTCGGGACAGGCTCTGGCTACACCTTC.

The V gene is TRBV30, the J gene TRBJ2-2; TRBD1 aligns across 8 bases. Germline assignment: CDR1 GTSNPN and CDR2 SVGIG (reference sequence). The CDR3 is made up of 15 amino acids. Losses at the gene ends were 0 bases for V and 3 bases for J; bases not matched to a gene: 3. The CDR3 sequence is CAWSVGQGYTGELFF. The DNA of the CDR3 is TGTGCCTGGAGTGTAGGACAGGGTTACACCGGGGAGCTGTTTTTT.

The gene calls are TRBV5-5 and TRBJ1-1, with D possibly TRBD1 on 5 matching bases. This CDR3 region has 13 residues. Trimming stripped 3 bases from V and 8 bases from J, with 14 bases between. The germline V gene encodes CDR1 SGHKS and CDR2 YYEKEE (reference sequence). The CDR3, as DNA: TGTGCCAGCAGCTCGGGCCCAGCAGGGGAAGCTTTCTTT. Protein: CASSSGPAGEAFF. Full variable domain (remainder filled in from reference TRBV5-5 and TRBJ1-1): DAGVTQSPTHLIKTRGQQVTLRCSPISGHKSVSWYQQVLGQGPQFIFQYYEKEERGRGNFPDRFSARQFPNYSSELNVNALLLGDSALYLCASSSGPAGEAFFGQGTRLTVV.

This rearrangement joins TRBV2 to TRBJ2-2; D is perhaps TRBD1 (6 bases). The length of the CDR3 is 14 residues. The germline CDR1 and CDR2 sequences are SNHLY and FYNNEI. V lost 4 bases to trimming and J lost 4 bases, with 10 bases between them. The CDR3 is CASSVQGSTGELFF. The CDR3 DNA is TGTGCCAGCAGTGTACAGGGTTCCACCGGGGAGCTGTTTTTT.

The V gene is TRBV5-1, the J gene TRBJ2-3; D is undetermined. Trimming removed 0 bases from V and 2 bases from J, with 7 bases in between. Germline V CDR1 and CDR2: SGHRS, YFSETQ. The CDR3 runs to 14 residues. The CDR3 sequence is CASSLAQSTDTQYF. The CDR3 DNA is TGCGCCAGCAGCTTGGCCCAGTCCACAGATACGCAGTATTTT.

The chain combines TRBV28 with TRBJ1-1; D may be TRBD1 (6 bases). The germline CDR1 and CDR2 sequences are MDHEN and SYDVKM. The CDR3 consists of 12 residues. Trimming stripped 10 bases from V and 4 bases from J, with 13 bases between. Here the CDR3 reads CATTDSLTEAFF. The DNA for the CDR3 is TGTGCCACTACGGACAGCCTCACTGAAGCTTTCTTT. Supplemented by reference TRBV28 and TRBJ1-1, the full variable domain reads DVKVTQSSRYLVKRTGEKVFLECVQDMDHENMFWYRQDPGLGLRLIYFSYDVKMKEKGDIPEGYSVSREKKERFSLILESASTNQTSMYLCATTDSLTEAFFGQGTRLTVV.

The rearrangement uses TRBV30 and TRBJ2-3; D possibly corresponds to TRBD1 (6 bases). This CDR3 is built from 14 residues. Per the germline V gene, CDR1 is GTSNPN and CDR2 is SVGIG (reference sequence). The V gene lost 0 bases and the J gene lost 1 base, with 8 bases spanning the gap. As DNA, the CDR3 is TGTGCCTGGAGTGTGGGACAAGGCACAGATACGCAGTATTTT. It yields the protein CAWSVGQGTDTQYF.

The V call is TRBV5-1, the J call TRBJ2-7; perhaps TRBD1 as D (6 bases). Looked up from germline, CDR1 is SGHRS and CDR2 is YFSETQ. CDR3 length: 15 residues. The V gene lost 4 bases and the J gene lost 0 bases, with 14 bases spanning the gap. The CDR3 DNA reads TGCGCCAGCAGCGTCTCCGGGACACACTCCTACGAGCAGTACTTC. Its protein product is CASSVSGTHSYEQYF.

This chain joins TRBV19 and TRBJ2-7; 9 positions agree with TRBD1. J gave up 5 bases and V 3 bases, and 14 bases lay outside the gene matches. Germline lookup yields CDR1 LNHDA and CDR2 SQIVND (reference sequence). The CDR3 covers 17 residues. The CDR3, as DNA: TGTGCCAGTAGTATTAGGGACAGGGTGGCCCCCAATGACGAGCAGTACTTC. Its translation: CASSIRDRVAPNDEQYF.

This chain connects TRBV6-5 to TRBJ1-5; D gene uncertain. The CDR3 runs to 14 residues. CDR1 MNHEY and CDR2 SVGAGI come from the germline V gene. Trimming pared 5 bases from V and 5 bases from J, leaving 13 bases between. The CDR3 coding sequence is TGTGCCAGCAGTCCCAGACAAGGTTATCAGCCCCAGCATTTT. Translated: CASSPRQGYQPQHF.

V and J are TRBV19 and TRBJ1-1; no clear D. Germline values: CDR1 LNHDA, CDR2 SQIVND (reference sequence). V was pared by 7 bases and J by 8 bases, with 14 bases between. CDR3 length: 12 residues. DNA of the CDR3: TGTGCCAGTATCCGACGCGAGGGCGAAGCTTTCTTT. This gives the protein CASIRREGEAFF.

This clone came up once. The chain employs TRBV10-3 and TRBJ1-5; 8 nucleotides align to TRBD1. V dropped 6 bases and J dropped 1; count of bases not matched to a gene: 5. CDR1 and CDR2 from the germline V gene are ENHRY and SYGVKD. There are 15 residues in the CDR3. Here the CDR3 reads CAISGTGRSNQPQHF. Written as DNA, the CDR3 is TGTGCCATCAGCGGGACAGGCCGCAGCAATCAGCCCCAGCATTTT.

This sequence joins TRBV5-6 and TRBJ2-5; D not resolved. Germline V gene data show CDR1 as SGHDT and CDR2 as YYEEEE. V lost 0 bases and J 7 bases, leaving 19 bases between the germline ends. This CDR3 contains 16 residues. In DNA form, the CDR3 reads TGTGCCAGCAGCTTGGGTCTCCACCGCGACATCCGGACCCAGTACTTC. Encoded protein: CASSLGLHRDIRTQYF.

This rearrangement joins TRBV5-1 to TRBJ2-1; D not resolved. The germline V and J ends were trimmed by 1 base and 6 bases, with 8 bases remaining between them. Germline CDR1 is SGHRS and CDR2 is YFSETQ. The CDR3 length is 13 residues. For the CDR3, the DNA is TGCGCCAGCAGCTTGACCGGCGGCAATGAGCAGTTCTTC. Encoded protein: CASSLTGGNEQFF.

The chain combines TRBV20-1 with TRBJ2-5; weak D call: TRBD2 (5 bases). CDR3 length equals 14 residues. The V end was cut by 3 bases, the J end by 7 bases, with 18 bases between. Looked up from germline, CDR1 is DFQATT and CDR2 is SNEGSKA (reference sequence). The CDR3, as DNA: TGCAGTGCTAGTTTGGCGGGTGGAAGCGGGACCCAGTACTTC. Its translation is CSASLAGGSGTQYF.

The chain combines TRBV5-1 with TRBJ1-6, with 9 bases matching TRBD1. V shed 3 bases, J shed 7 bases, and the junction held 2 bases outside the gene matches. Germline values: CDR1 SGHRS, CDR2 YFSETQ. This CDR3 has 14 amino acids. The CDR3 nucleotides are TGCGCCAGCAGCTGGGACAGGGAAAATTCACCCCTCCACTTT. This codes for CASSWDRENSPLHF.